This TCR beta chain was observed in a study of blood T cell repertoires in COVID-19. As for the study in general: Material from acute and convalescent COVID-19 was sourced from the United States, Italy and Spain. The analysed material was cDNA or gDNA that came from T cells, B-cell-depleted T cells, or PBMCs.

Original processing methods: Estimation of nucleated cell counts relied on the amplification of reference gene primers. Method: immunoSEQ multiplex PCR; TCRdb's copy keeps in-frame clones and lacks some. That table is the source of V, J and clone size, and D and trimming were worked out from the DNA. In the table there are around 81,000 clones, about 89% of which are singletons. The sample comprised peripheral blood. The sequence derives from a woman aged 60-75 years with acute or convalescent COVID-19.

The CDR3 region has the DNA TGTGCCTGGAGCCTAGCTTTGGGCTCCTACGAGCAGTACTTC. This translates into CAWSLALGSYEQYF. This chain connects TRBV30 to TRBJ2-7; tentative D call: TRBD2 (5 bases). The V end lost 3 bases, the J end lost 0 bases, and 12 bases lay between the germline ends. Germline V gene data show CDR1 as GTSNPN and CDR2 as SVGIG (reference sequence). This CDR3 contains 14 residues.